This TCR beta chain appears in the sequencing data of a study of T-cell reconstitution after alpha-beta-depleted transplantation in children. The TCRbeta library incorporated unique molecular identifiers. Each CDR3 protein gets one entry after TCRdb re-called the PCR reads with MiXCR. The sample lists about 980,000 distinct CDR3 sequences, roughly 29% occurring once. In the case of this clonotype: Its matching antigen is unknown.

Deletions cut 2 bases from V and 4 bases from J, with 20 bases between. Germline V gene data show CDR1 as SGHTA and CDR2 as FQGNSA. This CDR3 has 17 residues. Study-wide results and caveats: It was surviving recipient T cells and thymic progenitors that gave some patients high TCRbeta diversity at day 60. T-cell counts and diversity at one year following transplant were attributed mainly to newly produced T cells. Reportedly, alpha-beta T cells present about two months post-transplant originated from several hundred expanded clones of graft origin.

This specimen was PBMCs, mostly from graft donor cells, taken 360 days after TCRalphabeta/CD19-depleted stem cell transplant. The chain has TRBV7-2 and TRBJ2-5; possibly TRBD1 or TRBD2 for D (5 bases each). The source of this sequence is a boy younger than two who had a stem cell transplant for SCID, so the T cells may come from the graft donor. The CDR3 DNA follows: TGTGCCAGCAGCTTATACCGGAATAGTAGGGGAGTAGAGACCCAGTACTTC. Translating gives CASSLYRNSRGVETQYF. Full variable domain (missing parts from reference TRBV7-2 and TRBJ2-5): GAGVSQSPSNKVTEKGKDVELRCDPISGHTALYWYRQSLGQGLEFLIYFQGNSAPDKSGLPSDRFSAERTGGSVSTLTIQRTQQEDSAVYLCASSLYRNSRGVETQYFGPGTRLLVL.